This T cell receptor (beta chain) was sequenced during a study of T cells in Graves' hyperthyroidism and ophthalmopathy. Study as a whole: At initial diagnosis, before any treatment had begun, peripheral blood was obtained.

Trimming removed 4 bases from V and 6 bases from J; junction bases left unmatched: 5. Germline-derived CDR1 and CDR2 are SQVTM and ANQGSEA. This CDR3 spans 12 amino acids. Patients were excluded because of uncontrolled infection, other autoimmune disease, pregnancy or lactation. This clonotype was seen a few times. The antigen remains undetermined. Study results and caveats: Most thyroid clonotypes that were expanded above 0.001 also turned up in blood.

Amplification of TCR beta CDR3 regions was performed using RNA transcripts as template. With the HTBI primer set, the TCR CDR3 went through a first round of RT-PCR. TCRdb recomputed calls from the multiplex PCR reads with MiXCR, one row per CDR3 protein. The data hold 300,000 or so distinct CDR3 sequences, with 16% observed a single time. The rearrangement joins TRBV29-1 to TRBJ2-7; TRBD1 agrees at 8 bases. The source material was blood. This TCR was sampled from a young man with Graves' hyperthyroidism. The CDR3 bases are TGCAGCGTTGGGACAGGGTTTGCCGAGCAGTACTTC. Translating it yields CSVGTGFAEQYF.